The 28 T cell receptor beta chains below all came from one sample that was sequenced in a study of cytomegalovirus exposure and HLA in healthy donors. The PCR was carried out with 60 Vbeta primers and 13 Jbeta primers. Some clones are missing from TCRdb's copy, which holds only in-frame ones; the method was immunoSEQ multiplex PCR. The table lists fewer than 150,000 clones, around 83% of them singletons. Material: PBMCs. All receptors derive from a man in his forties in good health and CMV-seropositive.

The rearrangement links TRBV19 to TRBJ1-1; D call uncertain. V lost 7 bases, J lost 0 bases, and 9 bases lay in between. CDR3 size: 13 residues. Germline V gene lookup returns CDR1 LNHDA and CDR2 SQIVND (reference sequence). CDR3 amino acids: CASIHPVNTEAFF. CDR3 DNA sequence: TGTGCCAGTATCCACCCAGTGAACACTGAAGCTTTCTTT.

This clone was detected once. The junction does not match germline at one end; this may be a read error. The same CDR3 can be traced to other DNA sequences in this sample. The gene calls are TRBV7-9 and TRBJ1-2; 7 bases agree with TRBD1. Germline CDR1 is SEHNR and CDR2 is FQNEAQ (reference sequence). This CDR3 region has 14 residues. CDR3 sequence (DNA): TGTGCCAGCAGCCGCGGACAGGCCTTCTATGGCTACACTTTC. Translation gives CASSRGQAFYGYTF. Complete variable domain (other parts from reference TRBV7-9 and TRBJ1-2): DTGVSQNPRHKITKRGQNVTFRCDPISEHNRLYWYRQTLGQGPEFLTYFQNEAQLEKSRLLSDRFSAERPKGSFSTLEIQRTEQGDSAMYLCASSRGQAFYGYTFGSGTRLTVV.

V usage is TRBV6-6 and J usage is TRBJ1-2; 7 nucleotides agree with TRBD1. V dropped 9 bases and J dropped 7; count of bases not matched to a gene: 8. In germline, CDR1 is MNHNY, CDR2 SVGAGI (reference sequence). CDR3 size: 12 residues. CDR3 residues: CASSGTVGGYTF. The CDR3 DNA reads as TGTGCCAGTTCCGGGACAGTGGGTGGCTACACCTTC.

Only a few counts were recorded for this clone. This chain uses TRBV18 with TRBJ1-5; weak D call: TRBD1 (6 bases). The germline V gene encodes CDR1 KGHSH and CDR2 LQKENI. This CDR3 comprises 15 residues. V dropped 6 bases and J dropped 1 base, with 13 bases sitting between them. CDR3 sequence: CASSPGQQSNQPQHF. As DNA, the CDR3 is TGTGCCAGCTCCCCAGGACAGCAGAGCAATCAGCCCCAGCATTTT.

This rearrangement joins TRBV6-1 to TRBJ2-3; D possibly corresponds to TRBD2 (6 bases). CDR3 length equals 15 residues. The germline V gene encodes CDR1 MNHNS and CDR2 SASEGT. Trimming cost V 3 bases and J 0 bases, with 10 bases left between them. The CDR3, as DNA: TGTGCCAGCAGTGAGGAGGGAGGAAGCACAGATACGCAGTATTTT. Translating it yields CASSEEGGSTDTQYF.

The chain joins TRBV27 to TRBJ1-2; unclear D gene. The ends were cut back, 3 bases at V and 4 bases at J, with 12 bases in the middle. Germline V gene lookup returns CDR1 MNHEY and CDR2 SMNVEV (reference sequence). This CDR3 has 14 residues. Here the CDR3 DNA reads TGTGCCAGCAGTTTCGGTAGCGGACCCTATGGCTACACCTTC. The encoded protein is CASSFGSGPYGYTF.

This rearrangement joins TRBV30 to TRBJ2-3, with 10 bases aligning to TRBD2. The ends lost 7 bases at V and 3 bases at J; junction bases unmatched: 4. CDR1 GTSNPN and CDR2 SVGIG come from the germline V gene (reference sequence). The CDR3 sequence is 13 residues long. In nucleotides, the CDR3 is TGTGCCTTAGCGGGGGGAATGACAGATACGCAGTATTTT. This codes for CALAGGMTDTQYF.

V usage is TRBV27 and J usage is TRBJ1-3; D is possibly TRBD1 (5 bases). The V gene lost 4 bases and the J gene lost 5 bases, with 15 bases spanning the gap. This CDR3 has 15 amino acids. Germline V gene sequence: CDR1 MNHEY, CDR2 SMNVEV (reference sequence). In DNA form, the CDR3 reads TGTGCCAGCAGTTGGCGGGGGAGCCCCAGAAACACCATATATTTT. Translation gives CASSWRGSPRNTIYF.

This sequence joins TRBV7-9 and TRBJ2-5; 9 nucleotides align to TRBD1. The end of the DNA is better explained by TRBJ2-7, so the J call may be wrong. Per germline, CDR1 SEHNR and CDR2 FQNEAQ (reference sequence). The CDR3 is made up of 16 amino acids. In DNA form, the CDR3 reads TGTGCCAGCAGCTTAGCGACAGGGGGACCGCATTACGAGCAGTACTTC. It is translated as CASSLATGGPHYEQYF.

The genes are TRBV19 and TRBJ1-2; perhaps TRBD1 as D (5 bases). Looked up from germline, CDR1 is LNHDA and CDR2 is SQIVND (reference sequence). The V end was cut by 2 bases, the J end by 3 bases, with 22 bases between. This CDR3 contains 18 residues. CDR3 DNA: TGTGCCAGTAGTATATTGGTCTTCAACAGGAAAGGAGACTATGGCTACACCTTC. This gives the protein CASSILVFNRKGDYGYTF. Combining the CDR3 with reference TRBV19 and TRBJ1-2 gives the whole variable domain DGGITQSPKYLFRKEGQNVTLSCEQNLNHDAMYWYRQDPGQGLRLIYYSQIVNDFQKGDIAEGYSVSREKKESFPLTVTSAQKNPTAFYLCASSILVFNRKGDYGYTFGSGTRLTVV.

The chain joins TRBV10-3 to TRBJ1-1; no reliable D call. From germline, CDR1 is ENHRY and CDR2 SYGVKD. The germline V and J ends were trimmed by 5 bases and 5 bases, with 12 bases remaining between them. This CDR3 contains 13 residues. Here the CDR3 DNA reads TGTGCCATCAGTCAGCGGGCAAGTACTGAAGCTTTCTTT. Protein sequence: CAISQRASTEAFF.

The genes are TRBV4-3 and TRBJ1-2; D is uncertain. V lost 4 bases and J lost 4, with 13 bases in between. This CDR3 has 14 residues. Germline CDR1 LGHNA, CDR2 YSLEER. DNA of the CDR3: TGCGCCAGCAGCCGGGAGGGCTACGGCTATGGCTACACCTTC. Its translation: CASSREGYGYGYTF.

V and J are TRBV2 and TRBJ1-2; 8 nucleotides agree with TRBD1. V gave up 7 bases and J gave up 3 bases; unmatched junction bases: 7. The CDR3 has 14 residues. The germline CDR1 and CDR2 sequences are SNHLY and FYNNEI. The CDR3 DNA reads TGTGCCAGCAAAATGGACAGGGTGGACTATGGCTACACCTTC. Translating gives CASKMDRVDYGYTF.

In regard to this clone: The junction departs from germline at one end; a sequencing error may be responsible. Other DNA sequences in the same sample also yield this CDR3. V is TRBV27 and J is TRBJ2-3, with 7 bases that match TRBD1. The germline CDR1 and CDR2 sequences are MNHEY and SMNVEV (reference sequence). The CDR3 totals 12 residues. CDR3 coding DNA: TGTGCCAGCAGCCCGGTAAAGGGGGCGCAATATTTT. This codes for CASSPVKGAQYF.

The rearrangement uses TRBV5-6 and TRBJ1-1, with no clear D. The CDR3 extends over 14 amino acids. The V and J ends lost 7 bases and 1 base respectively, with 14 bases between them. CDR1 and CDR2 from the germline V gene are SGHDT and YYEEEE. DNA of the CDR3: TGTGCCAGCTCACTGGTTCGGTGGAACACTGAAGCTTTCTTT. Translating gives CASSLVRWNTEAFF.

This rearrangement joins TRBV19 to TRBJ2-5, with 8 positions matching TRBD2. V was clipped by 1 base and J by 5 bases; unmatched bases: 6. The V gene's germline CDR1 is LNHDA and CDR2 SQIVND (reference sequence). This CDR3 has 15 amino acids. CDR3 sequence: CASSIAGGPGETQYF. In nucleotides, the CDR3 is TGTGCCAGTAGTATAGCGGGGGGGCCAGGGGAGACCCAGTACTTC.

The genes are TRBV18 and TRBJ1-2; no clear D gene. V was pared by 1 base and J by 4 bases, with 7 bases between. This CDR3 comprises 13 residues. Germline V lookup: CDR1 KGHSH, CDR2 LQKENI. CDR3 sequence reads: CASSPQGVYGYTF. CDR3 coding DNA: TGTGCCAGCTCACCACAGGGAGTCTATGGCTACACCTTC.

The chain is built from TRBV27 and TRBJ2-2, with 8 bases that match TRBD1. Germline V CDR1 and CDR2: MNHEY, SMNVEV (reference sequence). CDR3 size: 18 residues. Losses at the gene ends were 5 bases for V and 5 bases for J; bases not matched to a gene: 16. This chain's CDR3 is CASSLRPGQEEKTGELFF. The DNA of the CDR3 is TGTGCCAGCAGTCTACGCCCGGGACAGGAGGAAAAAACCGGGGAGCTGTTTTTT.

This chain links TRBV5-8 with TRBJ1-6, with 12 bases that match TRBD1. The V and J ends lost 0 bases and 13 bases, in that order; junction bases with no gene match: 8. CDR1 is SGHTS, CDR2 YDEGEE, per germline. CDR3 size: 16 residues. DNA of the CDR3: TGTGCCAGCAGCTTGGCCGGGACAGGGGGCAAAGGGCCCCTCCACTTT. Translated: CASSLAGTGGKGPLHF. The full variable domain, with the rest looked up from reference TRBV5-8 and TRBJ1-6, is EAGVTQSPTHLIKTRGQQATLRCSPISGHTSVYWYQQALGLGLQFLLWYDEGEERNRGNFPPRFSGRQFPNYSSELNVNALELEDSALYLCASSLAGTGGKGPLHFGNGTRLTVT.

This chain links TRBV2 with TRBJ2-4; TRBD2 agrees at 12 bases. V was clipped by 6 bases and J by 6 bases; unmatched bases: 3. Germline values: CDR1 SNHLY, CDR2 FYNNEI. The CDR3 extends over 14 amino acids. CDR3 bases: TGTGCCAGCAGGGTACTAGCGGGAGGAAACATTCAGTACTTC. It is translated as CASRVLAGGNIQYF.

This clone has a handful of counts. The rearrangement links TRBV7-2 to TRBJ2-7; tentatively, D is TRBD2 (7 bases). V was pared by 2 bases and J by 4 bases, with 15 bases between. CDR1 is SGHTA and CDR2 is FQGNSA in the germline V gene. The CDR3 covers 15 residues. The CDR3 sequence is CASSLSWGGLYEQYF. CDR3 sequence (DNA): TGTGCCAGCAGCTTAAGTTGGGGGGGCCTGTACGAGCAGTACTTC. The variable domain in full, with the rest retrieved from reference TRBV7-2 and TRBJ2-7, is GAGVSQSPSNKVTEKGKDVELRCDPISGHTALYWYRQSLGQGLEFLIYFQGNSAPDKSGLPSDRFSAERTGGSVSTLTIQRTQQEDSAVYLCASSLSWGGLYEQYFGPGTRLTVT.

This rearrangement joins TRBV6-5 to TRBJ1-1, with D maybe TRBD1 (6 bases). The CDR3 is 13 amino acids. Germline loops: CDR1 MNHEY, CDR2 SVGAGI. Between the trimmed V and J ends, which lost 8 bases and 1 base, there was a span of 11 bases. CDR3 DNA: TGTGCCAGCCGCGGACAGCCGAACACTGAAGCTTTCTTT. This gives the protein CASRGQPNTEAFF.

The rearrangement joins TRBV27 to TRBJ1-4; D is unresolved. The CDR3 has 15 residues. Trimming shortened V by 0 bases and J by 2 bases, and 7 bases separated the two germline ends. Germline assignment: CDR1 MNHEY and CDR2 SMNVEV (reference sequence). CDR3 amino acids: CASSLSWQTNEKLFF. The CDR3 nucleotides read TGTGCCAGCAGTTTATCGTGGCAGACTAATGAAAAACTGTTTTTT.

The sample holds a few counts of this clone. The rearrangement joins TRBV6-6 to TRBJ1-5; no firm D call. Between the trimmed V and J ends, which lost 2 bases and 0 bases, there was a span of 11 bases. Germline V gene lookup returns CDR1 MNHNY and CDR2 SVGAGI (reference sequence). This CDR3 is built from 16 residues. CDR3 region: CASSYPDTYSNQPQHF. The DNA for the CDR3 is TGTGCCAGCAGTTACCCAGACACTTATAGCAATCAGCCCCAGCATTTT.

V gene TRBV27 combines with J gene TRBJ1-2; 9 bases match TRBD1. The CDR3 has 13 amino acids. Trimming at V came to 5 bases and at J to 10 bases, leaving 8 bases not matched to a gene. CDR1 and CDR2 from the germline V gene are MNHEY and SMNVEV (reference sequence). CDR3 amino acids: CASSRTGTGSYTF. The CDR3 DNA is TGTGCCAGCAGTAGAACCGGGACAGGGTCCTACACCTTC.

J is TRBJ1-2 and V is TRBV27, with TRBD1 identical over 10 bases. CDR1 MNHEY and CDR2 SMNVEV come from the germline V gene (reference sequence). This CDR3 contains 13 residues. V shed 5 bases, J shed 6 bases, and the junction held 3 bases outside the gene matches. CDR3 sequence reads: CASSGTGVNGYTF. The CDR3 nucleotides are TGTGCCAGCAGTGGGACAGGGGTAAATGGCTACACCTTC.

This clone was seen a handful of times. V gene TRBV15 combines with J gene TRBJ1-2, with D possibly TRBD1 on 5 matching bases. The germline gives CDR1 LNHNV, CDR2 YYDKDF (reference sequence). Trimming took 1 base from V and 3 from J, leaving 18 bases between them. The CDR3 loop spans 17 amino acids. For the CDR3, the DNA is TGTGCCACCAGCAGAGGTTACGACGGGGGAAGCTACTATGGCTACACCTTC. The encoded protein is CATSRGYDGGSYYGYTF.

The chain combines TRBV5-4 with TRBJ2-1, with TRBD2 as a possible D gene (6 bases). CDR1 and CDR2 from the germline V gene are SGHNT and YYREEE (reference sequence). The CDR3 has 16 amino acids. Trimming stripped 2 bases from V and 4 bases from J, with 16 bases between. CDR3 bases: TGTGCCAGCAGCTTAGGTCGAGGGAGGACGTACAATGAGCAGTTCTTC. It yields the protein CASSLGRGRTYNEQFF.